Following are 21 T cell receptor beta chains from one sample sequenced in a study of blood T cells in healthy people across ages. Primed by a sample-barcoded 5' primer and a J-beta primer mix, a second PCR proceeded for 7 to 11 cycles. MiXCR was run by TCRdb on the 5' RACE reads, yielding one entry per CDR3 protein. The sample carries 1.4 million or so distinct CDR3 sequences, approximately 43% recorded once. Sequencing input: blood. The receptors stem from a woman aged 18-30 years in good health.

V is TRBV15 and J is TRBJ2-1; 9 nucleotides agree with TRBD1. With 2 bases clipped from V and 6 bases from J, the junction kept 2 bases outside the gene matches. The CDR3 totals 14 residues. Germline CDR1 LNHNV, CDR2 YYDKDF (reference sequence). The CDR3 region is CATSRHRGLNEQFF. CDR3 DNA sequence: TGTGCCACCAGCAGACACAGGGGGCTCAATGAGCAGTTCTTC.

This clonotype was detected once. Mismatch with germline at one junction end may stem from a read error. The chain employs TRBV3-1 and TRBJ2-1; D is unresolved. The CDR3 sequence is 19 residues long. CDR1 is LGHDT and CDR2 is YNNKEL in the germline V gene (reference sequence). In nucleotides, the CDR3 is TGTGCCAGCAGCCAAGACCCACGGCCTACCTTTTCCTCCTACAATGGGCAGTTCTTC. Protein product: CASSQDPRPTFSSYNGQFF.

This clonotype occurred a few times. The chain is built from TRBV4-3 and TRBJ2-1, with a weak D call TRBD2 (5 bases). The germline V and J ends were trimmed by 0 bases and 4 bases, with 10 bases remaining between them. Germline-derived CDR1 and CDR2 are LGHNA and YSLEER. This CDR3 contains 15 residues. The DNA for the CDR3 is TGCGCCAGCAGCCAAGAACGGACTCCTTACAATGAGCAGTTCTTC. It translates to CASSQERTPYNEQFF.

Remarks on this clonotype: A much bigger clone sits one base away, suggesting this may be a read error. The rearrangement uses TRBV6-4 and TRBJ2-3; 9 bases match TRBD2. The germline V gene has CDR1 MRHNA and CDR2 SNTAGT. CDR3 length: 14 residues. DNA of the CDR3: TGTGCCGGCAGTGCGGGGGGGCACACAGATACGCAGTATTTT. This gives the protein CAGSAGGHTDTQYF.

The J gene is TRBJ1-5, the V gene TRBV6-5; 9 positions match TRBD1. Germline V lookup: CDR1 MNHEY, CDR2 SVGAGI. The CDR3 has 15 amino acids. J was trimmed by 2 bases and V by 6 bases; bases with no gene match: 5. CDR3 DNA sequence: TGTGCCAGCAGCCGCCGGACAGGGGGCAATCAGCCCCAGCATTTT. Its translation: CASSRRTGGNQPQHF.

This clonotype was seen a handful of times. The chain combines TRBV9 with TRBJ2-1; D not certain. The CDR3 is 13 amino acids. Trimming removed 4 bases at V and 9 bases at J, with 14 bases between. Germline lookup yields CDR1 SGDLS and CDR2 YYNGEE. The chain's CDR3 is CASSQRRYSEQFF. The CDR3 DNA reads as TGTGCCAGCAGCCAAAGGCGGTATAGTGAGCAGTTCTTC.

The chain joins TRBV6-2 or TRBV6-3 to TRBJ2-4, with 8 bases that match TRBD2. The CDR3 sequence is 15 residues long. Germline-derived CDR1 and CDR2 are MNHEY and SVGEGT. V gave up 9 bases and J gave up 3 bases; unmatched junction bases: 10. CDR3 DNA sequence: TGTGCCAGTGACGGTGGCGGGGGGATCAAAAACATTCAGTACTTC. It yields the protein CASDGGGGIKNIQYF.

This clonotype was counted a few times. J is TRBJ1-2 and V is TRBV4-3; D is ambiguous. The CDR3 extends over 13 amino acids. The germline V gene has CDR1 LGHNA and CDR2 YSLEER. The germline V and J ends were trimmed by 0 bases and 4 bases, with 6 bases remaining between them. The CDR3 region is CASSQEASYGYTF. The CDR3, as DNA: TGCGCCAGCAGCCAAGAAGCCAGCTATGGCTACACCTTC.

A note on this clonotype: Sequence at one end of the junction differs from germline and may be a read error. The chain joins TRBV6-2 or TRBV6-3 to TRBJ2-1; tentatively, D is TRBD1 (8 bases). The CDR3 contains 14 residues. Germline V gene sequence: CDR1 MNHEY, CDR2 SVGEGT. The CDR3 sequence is CASKAGQDYNEQVF. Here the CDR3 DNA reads TGTGCCAGCAAAGCGGGACAGGATTACAATGAGCAGGTCTTC.

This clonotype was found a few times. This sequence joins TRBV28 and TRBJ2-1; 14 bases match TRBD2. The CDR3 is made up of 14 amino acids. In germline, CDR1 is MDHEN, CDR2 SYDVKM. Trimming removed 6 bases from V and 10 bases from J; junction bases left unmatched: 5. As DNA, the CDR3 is TGTGCCAGCAGCCTGGGGACTAGCGGGAGAGAGCAGTTCTTC. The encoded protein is CASSLGTSGREQFF.

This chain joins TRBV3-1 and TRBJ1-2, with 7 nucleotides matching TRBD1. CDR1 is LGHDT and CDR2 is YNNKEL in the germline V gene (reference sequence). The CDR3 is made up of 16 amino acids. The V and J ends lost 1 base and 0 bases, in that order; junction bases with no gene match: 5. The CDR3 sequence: CASSQAATGANYGYTF. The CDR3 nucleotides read TGTGCCAGCAGCCAAGCCGCCACAGGGGCTAACTATGGCTACACCTTC.

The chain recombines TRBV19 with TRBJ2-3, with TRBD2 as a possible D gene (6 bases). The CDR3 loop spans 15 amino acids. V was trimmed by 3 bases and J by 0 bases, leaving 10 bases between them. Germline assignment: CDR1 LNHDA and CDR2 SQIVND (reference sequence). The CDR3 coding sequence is TGTGCCAGTAGTATTGTGGGGACTAGCACAGATACGCAGTATTTT. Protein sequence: CASSIVGTSTDTQYF. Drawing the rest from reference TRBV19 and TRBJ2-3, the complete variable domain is DGGITQSPKYLFRKEGQNVTLSCEQNLNHDAMYWYRQDPGQGLRLIYYSQIVNDFQKGDIAEGYSVSREKKESFPLTVTSAQKNPTAFYLCASSIVGTSTDTQYFGPGTRLTVL.

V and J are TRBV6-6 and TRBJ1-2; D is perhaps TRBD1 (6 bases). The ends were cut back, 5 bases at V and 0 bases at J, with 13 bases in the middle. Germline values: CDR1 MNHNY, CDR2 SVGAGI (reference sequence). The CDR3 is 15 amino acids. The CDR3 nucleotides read TGTGCCAGCAGTCCCTACAGGGCGTCTAACTATGGCTACACCTTC. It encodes CASSPYRASNYGYTF.

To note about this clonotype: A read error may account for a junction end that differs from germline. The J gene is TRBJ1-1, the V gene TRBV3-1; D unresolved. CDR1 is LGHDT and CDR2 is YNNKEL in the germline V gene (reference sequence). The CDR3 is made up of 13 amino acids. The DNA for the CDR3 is TGTACCAGCAGCCAGAGAACGAACACTGAAGCTTTCTTT. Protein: CTSSQRTNTEAFF.

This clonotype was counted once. The CDR3 bases are TGTGCCAGCAGCGACCAACTTGGAGAGACCCAGTACTTC. Its protein product is CASSDQLGETQYF. The chain carries TRBV7-2 and TRBJ2-5; the D is unclear. The V end lost 5 bases, the J end lost 4 bases, and 11 bases lay between the germline ends. In germline, CDR1 is SGHTA, CDR2 FQGNSA. This CDR3 has 13 amino acids.

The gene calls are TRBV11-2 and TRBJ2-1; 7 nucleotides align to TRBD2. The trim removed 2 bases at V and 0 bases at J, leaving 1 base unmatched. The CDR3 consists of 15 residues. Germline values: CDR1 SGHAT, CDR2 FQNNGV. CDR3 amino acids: CASSLQRGSYNEQFF. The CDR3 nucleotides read TGTGCCAGCAGCTTACAGCGGGGCTCCTACAATGAGCAGTTCTTC.

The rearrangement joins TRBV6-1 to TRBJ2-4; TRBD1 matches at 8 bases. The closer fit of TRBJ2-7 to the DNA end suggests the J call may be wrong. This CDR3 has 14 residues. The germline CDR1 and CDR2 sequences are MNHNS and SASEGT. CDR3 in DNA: TGTGCCAGCTGGGCCGTCGACAGGGGCTACGAGCAGTACTTC. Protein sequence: CASWAVDRGYEQYF.

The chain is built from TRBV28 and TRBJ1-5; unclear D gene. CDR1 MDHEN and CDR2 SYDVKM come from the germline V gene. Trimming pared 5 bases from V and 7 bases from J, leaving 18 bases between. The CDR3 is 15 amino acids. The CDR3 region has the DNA TGTGCCAGCAGTCCCTGGGCTTCCAAGCCCCAGCCCCAGCATTTT. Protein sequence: CASSPWASKPQPQHF.

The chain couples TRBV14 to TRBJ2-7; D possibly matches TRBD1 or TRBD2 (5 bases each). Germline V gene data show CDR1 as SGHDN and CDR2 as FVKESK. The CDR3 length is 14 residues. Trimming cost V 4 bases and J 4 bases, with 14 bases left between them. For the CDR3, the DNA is TGTGCCAGCAGCCGCCGGGGCTCTGGGTACGAGCAGTACTTC. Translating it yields CASSRRGSGYEQYF.

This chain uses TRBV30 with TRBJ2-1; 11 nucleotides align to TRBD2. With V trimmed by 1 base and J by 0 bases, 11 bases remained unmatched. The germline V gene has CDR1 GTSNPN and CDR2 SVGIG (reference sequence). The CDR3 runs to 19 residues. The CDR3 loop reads CAWSGRLAGGVSSYNEQFF. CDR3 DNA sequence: TGTGCCTGGAGTGGGAGATTAGCGGGAGGGGTGAGCTCCTACAATGAGCAGTTCTTC.

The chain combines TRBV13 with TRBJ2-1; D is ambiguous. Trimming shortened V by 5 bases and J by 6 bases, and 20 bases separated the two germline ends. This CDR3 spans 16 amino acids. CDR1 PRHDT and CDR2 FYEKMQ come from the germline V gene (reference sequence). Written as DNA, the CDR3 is TGTGCCAGCAGCGAAAAACGGAATACCCCCAGCAATGAGCAGTTCTTC. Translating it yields CASSEKRNTPSNEQFF. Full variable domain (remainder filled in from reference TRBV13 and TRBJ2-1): AAGVIQSPRHLIKEKRETATLKCYPIPRHDTVYWYQQGPGQDPQFLISFYEKMQSDKGSIPDRFSAQQFSDYHSELNMSSLELGDSALYFCASSEKRNTPSNEQFFGPGTRLTVL.